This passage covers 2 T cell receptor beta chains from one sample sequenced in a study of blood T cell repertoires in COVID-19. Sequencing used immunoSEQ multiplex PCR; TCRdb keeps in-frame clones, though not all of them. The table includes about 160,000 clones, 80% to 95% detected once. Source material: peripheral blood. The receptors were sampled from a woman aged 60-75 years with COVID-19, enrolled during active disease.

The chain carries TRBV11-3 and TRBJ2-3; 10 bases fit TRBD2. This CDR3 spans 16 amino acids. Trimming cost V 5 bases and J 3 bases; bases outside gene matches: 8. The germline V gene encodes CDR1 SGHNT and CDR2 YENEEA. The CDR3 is CASSKSGGAGTDTQYF. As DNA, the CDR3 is TGTGCCAGCAGCAAAAGCGGGGGGGCAGGGACAGATACGCAGTATTTT.

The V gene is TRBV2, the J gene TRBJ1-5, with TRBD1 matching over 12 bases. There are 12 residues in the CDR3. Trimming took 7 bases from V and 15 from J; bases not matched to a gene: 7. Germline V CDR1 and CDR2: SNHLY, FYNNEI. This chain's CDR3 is CASMGTGGWRHF. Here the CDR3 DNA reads TGTGCCAGCATGGGGACAGGGGGCTGGAGGCATTTT.